This passage covers 20 T cell receptor beta chains from one sample sequenced in a study of blood T cell repertoires in COVID-19. Some clones are missing from TCRdb's copy, which holds only in-frame ones; the method was immunoSEQ multiplex PCR. Seen here are hundreds of thousands of clones, about 89% observed once, and the top ten hold about 6.9%. The sequenced sample consisted of peripheral blood. All receptors come from a woman aged 45-59 years with COVID-19, enrolled during active disease.

This chain connects TRBV4-1 to TRBJ1-1; 9 positions agree with TRBD1. Germline V gene lookup returns CDR1 MGHRA and CDR2 YSYEKL. The V and J ends lost 0 bases and 7 bases, in that order; junction bases with no gene match: 3. This CDR3 contains 14 residues. The chain's CDR3 is CASSQDGQGNEAFF. In nucleotides, the CDR3 is TGCGCCAGCAGCCAAGATGGACAGGGGAATGAAGCTTTCTTT.

This chain links TRBV19 with TRBJ1-2; the D gene is possibly TRBD1 (5 bases). The CDR3 has 15 residues. Germline V lookup: CDR1 LNHDA, CDR2 SQIVND (reference sequence). V lost 6 bases and J 0 bases, leaving 14 bases between the germline ends. In DNA, the CDR3 is TGTGCCAGTAGGATCGACAGAAAACCTAACTATGGCTACACCTTC. Its protein product is CASRIDRKPNYGYTF. The whole variable domain, filled in from reference TRBV19 and TRBJ1-2, reads DGGITQSPKYLFRKEGQNVTLSCEQNLNHDAMYWYRQDPGQGLRLIYYSQIVNDFQKGDIAEGYSVSREKKESFPLTVTSAQKNPTAFYLCASRIDRKPNYGYTFGSGTRLTVV.

This chain uses TRBV5-4 with TRBJ1-2, with D possibly TRBD1 on 6 matching bases. CDR1 and CDR2 from the germline V gene are SGHNT and YYREEE (reference sequence). The CDR3 contains 16 residues. V was trimmed by 0 bases and J by 4 bases, leaving 16 bases between them. The CDR3 sequence is CASSLGAGAETYGYTF. The CDR3 nucleotides are TGTGCCAGCAGCTTGGGAGCAGGGGCGGAGACCTATGGCTACACCTTC.

The chain recombines TRBV13 with TRBJ2-3, with TRBD2 matching over 9 bases. Per germline, CDR1 PRHDT and CDR2 FYEKMQ (reference sequence). This CDR3 spans 16 amino acids. The ends lost 3 bases at V and 2 bases at J; junction bases unmatched: 6. The DNA of the CDR3 is TGTGCCAGCAGCTTCGGCGGGAGGGGTCACACAGATACGCAGTATTTT. Translation gives CASSFGGRGHTDTQYF.

The chain combines TRBV7-2 with TRBJ1-3, with D perhaps matching TRBD1 (6 bases). V lost 4 bases and J lost 0, with 16 bases in between. Germline assignment: CDR1 SGHTA and CDR2 FQGNSA. The CDR3 extends over 17 amino acids. CDR3 bases: TGTGCCAGCAGCTCCCAGGTGGGGACAAGCTCTGGAAACACCATATATTTT. Translated, it gives CASSSQVGTSSGNTIYF.

The V and J genes are TRBV7-2 and TRBJ1-2; a possible D gene is TRBD1 (6 bases). The V and J ends lost 2 bases and 4 bases respectively, with 14 bases between them. There are 15 residues in the CDR3. CDR1 is SGHTA, CDR2 FQGNSA, per germline. Here the CDR3 DNA reads TGTGCCAGCAGCTTATTGGAAGGGGGAATCTATGGCTACACCTTC. It translates to CASSLLEGGIYGYTF.

This clone was picked up one time. The chain carries TRBV2 and TRBJ2-1, with D possibly being TRBD2 (6 bases). The V end lost 8 bases, the J end lost 7 bases, and 15 bases lay between the germline ends. The CDR3 covers 13 residues. Germline V gives CDR1 SNHLY, CDR2 FYNNEI. The chain's CDR3 is CASLGSSENEQFF. The CDR3 region has the DNA TGTGCCAGCCTAGGGTCTAGCGAAAATGAGCAGTTCTTC.

J is TRBJ1-2 and V is TRBV12-3 or TRBV12-4, with TRBD1 matching 9 bases. The CDR3 runs 13 residues. V shed 10 bases, J shed 4 bases, and the junction held 7 bases outside the gene matches. The CDR3 sequence: CATRQGEAYGYTF. The CDR3 bases are TGTGCCACTCGACAGGGGGAGGCCTATGGCTACACCTTC.

The rearrangement uses TRBV19 and TRBJ1-2; 7 positions match TRBD1. Germline lookup yields CDR1 LNHDA and CDR2 SQIVND (reference sequence). The V and J ends lost 7 bases and 6 bases, in that order; junction bases with no gene match: 14. The CDR3 is 15 residues long. The CDR3 sequence: CASTRGTVVYHGYTF. CDR3 in DNA: TGTGCCAGTACCCGGGGGACAGTGGTTTATCATGGCTACACCTTC.

The chain joins TRBV7-2 to TRBJ2-2; D uncertain. Deletions cut 1 base from V and 7 bases from J, with 10 bases between. The CDR3 is 14 amino acids. CDR1 is SGHTA, CDR2 FQGNSA, per germline. CDR3 DNA sequence: TGTGCCAGCAGCTTAGGCACCGCGGACGGGGAGCTGTTTTTT. It yields the protein CASSLGTADGELFF.

This sequence joins TRBV7-2 and TRBJ2-5; 8 positions agree with TRBD1. Germline lookup yields CDR1 SGHTA and CDR2 FQGNSA. With 2 bases clipped from V and 3 bases from J, the junction kept 5 bases outside the gene matches. The CDR3 is 15 amino acids. The chain's CDR3 is CASSLSDRVKETQYF. The CDR3 DNA sequence: TGTGCCAGCAGCTTATCGGACAGGGTAAAAGAGACCCAGTACTTC.

CDR3 DNA: TGCGCCAGCATAGGGGTCGTTACCGGGGAGCTGTTTTTT. Amino acids: CASIGVVTGELFF. The chain combines TRBV5-1 with TRBJ2-2, with a possible D match to TRBD1 (5 bases). From germline, CDR1 is SGHRS and CDR2 YFSETQ. The V end lost 6 bases, the J end lost 5 bases, and 11 bases lay between the germline ends. This CDR3 is built from 13 residues.

This clone appeared a single time. The chain employs TRBV6-5 and TRBJ2-3; possible D gene TRBD2, 5 bases. Germline CDR1 MNHEY, CDR2 SVGAGI. The CDR3 is 13 amino acids. The V and J ends lost 0 bases and 6 bases respectively, with 7 bases between them. CDR3 sequence: CASSYSIADTQYF. CDR3 coding DNA: TGTGCCAGCAGTTACTCGATAGCGGATACGCAGTATTTT.

The rearrangement joins TRBV7-9 to TRBJ2-7, with D possibly matching TRBD2 (6 bases). Germline CDR1 is SEHNR and CDR2 is FQNEAQ (reference sequence). The CDR3 has 13 residues. Trimming took off 1 base at V and 4 bases at J, with 8 bases between the two ends. The CDR3 nucleotides are TGTGCCAGCAGCTTAGGTAGCGGTTACGAGCAGTACTTC. Translation gives CASSLGSGYEQYF.

This rearrangement joins TRBV30 to TRBJ1-1, with a tentative D call TRBD1 (5 bases). CDR1 and CDR2 (germline): GTSNPN, SVGIG (reference sequence). The CDR3 length is 14 residues. The V gene lost 5 bases and the J gene lost 4 bases, with 17 bases spanning the gap. In DNA form, the CDR3 reads TGTGCCTGGGGGACTATAGAGGATGGCACTGAAGCTTTCTTT. It encodes CAWGTIEDGTEAFF.

The gene calls are TRBV7-2 and TRBJ2-7, with 7 nucleotides matching TRBD2. V gave up 5 bases and J gave up 2 bases; unmatched junction bases: 6. This CDR3 is 14 amino acids long. In germline, CDR1 is SGHTA, CDR2 FQGNSA. CDR3 residues: CASSKEAGPYEQYF. The CDR3 nucleotides are TGTGCCAGCAGCAAAGAAGCGGGGCCCTACGAGCAGTACTTC.

CDR3 protein: CASSLVDRDTEAFF. CDR3 DNA sequence: TGTGCCAGCAGCTTGGTGGACAGGGACACTGAAGCTTTCTTT. The chain joins TRBV5-4 to TRBJ1-1, with 8 nucleotides matching TRBD1. The V segment lost 0 bases and the J segment 3 bases; nucleotides outside the gene matches: 1. The length of the CDR3 is 14 residues. Germline assignment: CDR1 SGHNT and CDR2 YYREEE (reference sequence).

This sequence joins TRBV27 and TRBJ1-5; no clear D gene. The CDR3 is made up of 13 amino acids. Trimming shortened V by 4 bases and J by 5 bases, and 9 bases separated the two germline ends. The germline gives CDR1 MNHEY, CDR2 SMNVEV (reference sequence). The CDR3 coding sequence is TGTGCCAGCAGTTACCTCGACTATCAGCCCCAGCATTTT. Translating it yields CASSYLDYQPQHF.

The chain combines TRBV7-9 with TRBJ2-3, with a weak D call TRBD2 (5 bases). The CDR3 consists of 14 residues. CDR1 SEHNR and CDR2 FQNEAQ come from the germline V gene (reference sequence). Trimming shortened V by 6 bases and J by 1 base, and 11 bases separated the two germline ends. The CDR3 DNA reads TGTGCCAGCAGTCCGTCAGCGGGCACAGATACGCAGTATTTT. Amino acids: CASSPSAGTDTQYF.

The CDR3 sequence is CASSQGRQGAAYGYTF. DNA of the CDR3: TGTGCCAGCAGCCAGGGCAGACAGGGGGCGGCCTATGGCTACACCTTC. V and J are TRBV4-2 and TRBJ1-2, with 10 bases fitting TRBD1. Germline CDR1 is LGHNA and CDR2 is YNFKEQ. CDR3 length equals 16 residues. J gave up 4 bases and V 3 bases, and 8 bases lay outside the gene matches.